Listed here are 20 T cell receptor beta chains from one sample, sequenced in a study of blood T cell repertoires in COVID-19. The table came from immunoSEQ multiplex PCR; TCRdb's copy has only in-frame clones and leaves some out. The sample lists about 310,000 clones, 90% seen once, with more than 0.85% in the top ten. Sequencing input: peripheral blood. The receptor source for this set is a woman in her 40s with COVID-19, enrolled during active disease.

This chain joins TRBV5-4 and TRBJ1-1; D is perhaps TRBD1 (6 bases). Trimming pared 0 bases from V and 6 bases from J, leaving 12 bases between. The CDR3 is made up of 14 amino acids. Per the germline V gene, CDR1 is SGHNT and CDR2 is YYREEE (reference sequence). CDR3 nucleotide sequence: TGTGCCAGCAGCTTGGACCAGGGGATACCTGAAGCTTTCTTT. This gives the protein CASSLDQGIPEAFF. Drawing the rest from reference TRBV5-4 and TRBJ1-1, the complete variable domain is ETGVTQSPTHLIKTRGQQVTLRCSSQSGHNTVSWYQQALGQGPQFIFQYYREEENGRGNFPPRFSGLQFPNYSSELNVNALELDDSALYLCASSLDQGIPEAFFGQGTRLTVV.

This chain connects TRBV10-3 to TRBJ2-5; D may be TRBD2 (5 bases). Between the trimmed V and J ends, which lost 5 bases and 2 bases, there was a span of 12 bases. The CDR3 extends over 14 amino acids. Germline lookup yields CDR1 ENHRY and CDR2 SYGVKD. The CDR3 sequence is CAISSGQTQETQYF. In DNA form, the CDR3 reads TGTGCCATCAGTAGCGGCCAGACTCAAGAGACCCAGTACTTC.

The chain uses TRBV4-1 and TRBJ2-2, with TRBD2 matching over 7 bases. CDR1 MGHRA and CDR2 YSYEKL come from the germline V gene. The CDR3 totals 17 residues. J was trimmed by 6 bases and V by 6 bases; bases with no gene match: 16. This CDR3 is CASSLSWGGVSSGELFF. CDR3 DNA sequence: TGCGCCAGCAGTCTTTCCTGGGGGGGTGTCAGTTCCGGGGAGCTGTTTTTT.

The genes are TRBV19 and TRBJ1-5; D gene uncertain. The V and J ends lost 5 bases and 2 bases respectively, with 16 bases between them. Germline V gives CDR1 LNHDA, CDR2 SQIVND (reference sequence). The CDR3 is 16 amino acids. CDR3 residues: CASSHKTPFGNQPQHF. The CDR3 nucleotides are TGTGCCAGTAGTCATAAGACACCCTTCGGCAATCAGCCCCAGCATTTT.

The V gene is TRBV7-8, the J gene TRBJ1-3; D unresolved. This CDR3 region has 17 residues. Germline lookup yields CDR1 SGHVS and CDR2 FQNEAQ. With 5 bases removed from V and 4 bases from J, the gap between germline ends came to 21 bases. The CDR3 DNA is TGTGCCAGCAGCCGAGGATCCAGGCCACCGGCGGGAAACACCATATATTTT. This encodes CASSRGSRPPAGNTIYF.

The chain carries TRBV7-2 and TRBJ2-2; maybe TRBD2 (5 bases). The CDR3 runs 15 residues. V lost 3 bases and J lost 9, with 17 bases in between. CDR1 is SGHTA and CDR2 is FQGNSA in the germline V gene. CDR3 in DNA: TGTGCCAGCAGCTTCCTGGGAGAAGGACGGAGGGAGCTGTTTTTT. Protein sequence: CASSFLGEGRRELFF.

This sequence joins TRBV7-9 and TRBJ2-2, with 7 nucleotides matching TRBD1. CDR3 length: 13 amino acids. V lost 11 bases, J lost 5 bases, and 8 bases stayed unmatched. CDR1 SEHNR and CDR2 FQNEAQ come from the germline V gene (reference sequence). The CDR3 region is CAGGQLKTGELFF. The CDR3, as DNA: TGTGCCGGGGGACAGCTGAAAACCGGGGAGCTGTTTTTT.

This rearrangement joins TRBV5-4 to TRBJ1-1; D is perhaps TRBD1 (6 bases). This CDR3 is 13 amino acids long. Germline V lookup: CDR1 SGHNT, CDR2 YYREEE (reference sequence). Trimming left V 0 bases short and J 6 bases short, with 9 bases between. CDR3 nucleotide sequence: TGTGCCAGCAGCTTGGACAGGGAATCTGAAGCTTTCTTT. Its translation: CASSLDRESEAFF.

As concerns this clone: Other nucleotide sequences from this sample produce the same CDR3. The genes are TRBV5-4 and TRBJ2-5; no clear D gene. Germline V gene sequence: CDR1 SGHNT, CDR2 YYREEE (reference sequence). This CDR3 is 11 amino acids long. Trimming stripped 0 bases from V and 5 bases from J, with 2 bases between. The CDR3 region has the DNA TGTGCCAGCAGCTTGGCGGAGACCCAGTACTTC. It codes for CASSLAETQYF.

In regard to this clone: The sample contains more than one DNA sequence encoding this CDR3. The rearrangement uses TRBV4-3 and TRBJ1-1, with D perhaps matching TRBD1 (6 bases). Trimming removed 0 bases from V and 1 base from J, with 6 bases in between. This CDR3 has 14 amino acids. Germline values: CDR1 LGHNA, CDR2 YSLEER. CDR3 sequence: CASSQDRGNTEAFF. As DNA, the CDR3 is TGCGCCAGCAGCCAAGACAGGGGGAACACTGAAGCTTTCTTT.

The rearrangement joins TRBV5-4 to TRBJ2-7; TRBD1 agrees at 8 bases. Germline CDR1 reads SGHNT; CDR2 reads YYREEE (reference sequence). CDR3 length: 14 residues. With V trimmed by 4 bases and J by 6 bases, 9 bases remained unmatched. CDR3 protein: CASSLGTGAREQYF. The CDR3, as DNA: TGTGCCAGCAGCCTCGGGACAGGTGCACGCGAGCAGTACTTC.

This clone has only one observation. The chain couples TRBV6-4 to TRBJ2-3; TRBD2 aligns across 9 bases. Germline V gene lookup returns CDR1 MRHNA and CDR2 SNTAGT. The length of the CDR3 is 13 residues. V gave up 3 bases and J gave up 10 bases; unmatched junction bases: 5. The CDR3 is CASSERAGGAQYF. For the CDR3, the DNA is TGTGCCAGCAGTGAACGGGCGGGGGGGGCGCAGTATTTT.

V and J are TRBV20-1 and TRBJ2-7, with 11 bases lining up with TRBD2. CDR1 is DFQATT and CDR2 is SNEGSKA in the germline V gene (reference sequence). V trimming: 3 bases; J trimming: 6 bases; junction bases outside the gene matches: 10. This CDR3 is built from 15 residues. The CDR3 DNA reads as TGCAGTGCTAGTCCCTTAGCGGGAGGGTATAGCGAGCAGTACTTC. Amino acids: CSASPLAGGYSEQYF.

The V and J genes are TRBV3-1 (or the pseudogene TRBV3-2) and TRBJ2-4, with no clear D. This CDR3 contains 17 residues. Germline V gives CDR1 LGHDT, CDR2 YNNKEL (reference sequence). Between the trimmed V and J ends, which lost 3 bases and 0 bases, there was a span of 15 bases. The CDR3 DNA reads TGTGCCAGCAGCCACCCCGACTCTTGGGTAGCCAAAAACATTCAGTACTTC. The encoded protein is CASSHPDSWVAKNIQYF.

The CDR3 DNA sequence: TGTGCCAGCAGCCCGACCGGGACAGGGACTGGAAACACCATATATTTT. As protein: CASSPTGTGTGNTIYF. The genes are TRBV7-3 and TRBJ1-3; 9 bases are a match to TRBD1. Germline V gene sequence: CDR1 SGHTA, CDR2 FQGTGA. The CDR3 sequence is 16 residues long. With 5 bases clipped from V and 2 bases from J, the junction kept 7 bases outside the gene matches. Complete variable domain (other parts from reference TRBV7-3 and TRBJ1-3): GAGVSQTPSNKVTEKGKYVELRCDPISGHTALYWYRQSLGQGPEFLIYFQGTGAADDSGLPNDRFFAVRPEGSVSTLKIQRTERGDSAVYLCASSPTGTGTGNTIYFGEGSWLTVV.

This chain's CDR3 is CASSKGRNEKLFF. The CDR3 DNA follows: TGTGCCAGCTCTAAGGGGCGGAATGAAAAACTGTTTTTT. The V and J genes are TRBV18 and TRBJ1-4, with TRBD1 as a possible D gene (5 bases). Trimming removed 6 bases from V and 5 bases from J, with 10 bases in between. The V gene's germline CDR1 is KGHSH and CDR2 LQKENI. There are 13 residues in the CDR3.

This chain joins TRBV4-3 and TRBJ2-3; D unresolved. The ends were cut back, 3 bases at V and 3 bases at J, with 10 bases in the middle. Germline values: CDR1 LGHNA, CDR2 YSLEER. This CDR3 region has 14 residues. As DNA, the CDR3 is TGCGCCAGCAGCCAGAGACGAGCGACAGATACGCAGTATTTT. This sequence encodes CASSQRRATDTQYF.

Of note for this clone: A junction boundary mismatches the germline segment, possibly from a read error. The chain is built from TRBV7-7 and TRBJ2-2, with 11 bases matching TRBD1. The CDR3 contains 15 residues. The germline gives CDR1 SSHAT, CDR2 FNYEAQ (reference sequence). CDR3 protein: CASSPGTGGYGELFF. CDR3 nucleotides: TGTGCTAGCAGCCCCGGGACAGGGGGGTACGGGGAGCTGTTTTTT.

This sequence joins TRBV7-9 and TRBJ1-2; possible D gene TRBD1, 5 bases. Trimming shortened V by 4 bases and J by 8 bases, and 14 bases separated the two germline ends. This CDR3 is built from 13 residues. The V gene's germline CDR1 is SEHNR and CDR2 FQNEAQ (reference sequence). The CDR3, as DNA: TGTGCCAGCAGCTCGGACATAAGGTTAGGCTACACCTTC. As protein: CASSSDIRLGYTF.

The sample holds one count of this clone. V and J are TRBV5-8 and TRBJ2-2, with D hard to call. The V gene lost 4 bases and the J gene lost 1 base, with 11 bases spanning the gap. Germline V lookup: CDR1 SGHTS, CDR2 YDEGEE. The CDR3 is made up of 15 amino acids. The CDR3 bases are TGTGCCAGCAGCCGCGAGGCTGAGAACACCGGGGAGCTGTTTTTT. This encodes CASSREAENTGELFF.